The 22 T cell receptor beta chains listed next were all sequenced from one sample in a study of blood T cell repertoires in COVID-19. Some clones are missing from TCRdb's copy, which holds only in-frame ones; the method was immunoSEQ multiplex PCR. The sample has 250,000 or so clones, 91% seen once. Sequenced input: PBMCs or T cells enriched from blood (not recorded which). The receptor source for this set is a man aged 35-49 years who had been exposed to COVID-19.

This clone has more than one count but fewer than ten. The chain uses TRBV4-1 and TRBJ1-5; D is unclear. Per the germline V gene, CDR1 is MGHRA and CDR2 is YSYEKL. The length of the CDR3 is 17 residues. Trimming removed 0 bases at V and 0 bases at J, with 12 bases between. CDR3 amino acids: CASSQDYLVLSNQPQHF. CDR3 bases: TGCGCCAGCAGCCAAGATTATTTGGTACTTAGCAATCAGCCCCAGCATTTT.

This chain joins TRBV29-1 and TRBJ1-1; D is unresolved. The CDR3 is 13 residues long. The V and J ends lost 7 bases and 3 bases respectively, with 15 bases between them. CDR1 and CDR2 (germline): SQVTM, ANQGSEA. The CDR3 nucleotides are TGCAGCGCCTCTCAAGGAGATTACACTGAAGCTTTCTTT. Encoded protein: CSASQGDYTEAFF.

V is TRBV7-9 and J is TRBJ2-4; tentatively, D is TRBD1 (6 bases). Between the trimmed V and J ends, which lost 1 base and 0 bases, there was a span of 13 bases. The V gene's germline CDR1 is SEHNR and CDR2 FQNEAQ (reference sequence). The CDR3 is 17 residues long. CDR3 nucleotides: TGTGCCAGCAGCTTAGGTGCTGGGGGCGTAGCCAAAAACATTCAGTACTTC. It codes for CASSLGAGGVAKNIQYF.

The rearrangement uses TRBV19 and TRBJ2-7; 8 bases align to TRBD2. CDR1 and CDR2 (germline): LNHDA, SQIVND (reference sequence). The CDR3 runs 14 residues. Unmatched junction bases numbered 5, after V lost 4 bases and J lost 3 bases. CDR3: CASSTRGLVYEQYF. The CDR3 region has the DNA TGTGCCAGTAGTACCCGGGGACTAGTCTACGAGCAGTACTTC.

V usage is TRBV28 and J usage is TRBJ1-1; the match to TRBD1 covers 7 bases. Losses at the gene ends were 4 bases for V and 0 bases for J; bases not matched to a gene: 5. The CDR3 is made up of 15 amino acids. Germline V gives CDR1 MDHEN, CDR2 SYDVKM. CDR3 in amino acids: CASSSLQGMNTEAFF. CDR3 DNA sequence: TGTGCCAGCAGTTCGCTACAGGGGATGAACACTGAAGCTTTCTTT.

The chain recombines TRBV3-1 (or the pseudogene TRBV3-2) with TRBJ1-2, with TRBD1 identical over 8 bases. The junction had 7 bases not matched to a gene; V was cut back by 1 base and J by 0 bases. Per the germline V gene, CDR1 is LGHDT and CDR2 is YNNKEL (reference sequence). CDR3 length: 17 amino acids. The CDR3 region has the DNA TGTGCCAGCAGCCAAGTCACCAGGGGGCTAGCTAACTATGGCTACACCTTC. Protein sequence: CASSQVTRGLANYGYTF.

The CDR3 here is CASSFSFVTYGYTF. CDR3 nucleotides: TGTGCCAGCAGCTTTAGCTTTGTGACCTATGGCTACACCTTC. V usage is TRBV7-9 and J usage is TRBJ1-2; D unresolved. Germline V gene lookup returns CDR1 SEHNR and CDR2 FQNEAQ (reference sequence). The CDR3 runs to 14 residues. The V end was cut by 3 bases, the J end by 4 bases, with 12 bases between.

This sequence joins TRBV7-9 and TRBJ2-7; TRBD2 aligns across 11 bases. The CDR3 is 15 residues long. V was clipped by 5 bases and J by 4 bases; unmatched bases: 7. CDR1 SEHNR and CDR2 FQNEAQ come from the germline V gene (reference sequence). CDR3 DNA: TGTGCCAGCAGCACGTGGACTAGCGGGCTATACGAGCAGTACTTC. Amino acid sequence: CASSTWTSGLYEQYF.

This clone was seen a single time. The chain is built from TRBV15 and TRBJ1-5, with TRBD1 matching over 8 bases. This CDR3 contains 15 residues. J lost 4 bases, V lost 4 bases, and 6 bases had no gene match. The germline V gene has CDR1 LNHNV and CDR2 YYDKDF (reference sequence). The CDR3 spells CATSIDRGGNQPQHF. CDR3 in DNA: TGTGCCACCAGCATCGACAGGGGAGGGAATCAGCCCCAGCATTTT.

The V and J genes are TRBV6-8 and TRBJ1-2; D unclear. The germline CDR1 and CDR2 sequences are MNHGY and SAAAGT. This CDR3 spans 14 amino acids. Trimming removed 10 bases from V and 0 bases from J, with 15 bases in between. The CDR3 nucleotides read TGTGCCAACGTAACATGGCCTCCTAACTATGGCTACACCTTC. This gives the protein CANVTWPPNYGYTF.

V gene TRBV30 combines with J gene TRBJ1-3; D is possibly TRBD1 (5 bases). Germline V lookup: CDR1 GTSNPN, CDR2 SVGIG (reference sequence). The CDR3 has 12 residues. V lost 4 bases and J 2 bases, leaving 6 bases between the germline ends. The CDR3 is CAWTGTGNTIYF. The CDR3 nucleotides read TGTGCCTGGACAGGGACTGGAAACACCATATATTTT.

This clone appeared once. The CDR3 DNA follows: TGTGCCAGCAGTTTTGGGACAGGACCGTCGTACTCCTACGAGCAGTACTTC. Translated, it gives CASSFGTGPSYSYEQYF. The rearrangement joins TRBV28 to TRBJ2-7, with TRBD1 identical over 8 bases. Germline CDR1 MDHEN, CDR2 SYDVKM. With 3 bases clipped from V and 0 bases from J, the junction kept 10 bases outside the gene matches. The CDR3 runs to 17 residues.

This rearrangement joins TRBV5-6 to TRBJ2-3, with 12 bases aligning to TRBD2. The junction had 10 bases not matched to a gene; V was cut back by 0 bases and J by 2 bases. Germline V gene data show CDR1 as SGHDT and CDR2 as YYEEEE. The CDR3 spans 19 residues. CDR3: CASSLGTSGDPLPTDTQYF. The CDR3, as DNA: TGTGCCAGCAGCTTGGGGACTAGCGGGGATCCCTTACCCACAGATACGCAGTATTTT.

This clone was detected only once. This sequence joins TRBV5-1 and TRBJ2-1; 10 nucleotides line up with TRBD2. This CDR3 spans 17 amino acids. V gave up 0 bases and J gave up 6 bases; unmatched junction bases: 9. Germline CDR1 and CDR2: SGHRS and YFSETQ. The chain's CDR3 is CASSLALGLAGVNEQFF. The CDR3 DNA follows: TGCGCCAGCAGCTTGGCCTTAGGGCTAGCGGGGGTCAATGAGCAGTTCTTC.

V gene TRBV20-1 combines with J gene TRBJ1-5, with TRBD1 matching 9 bases. CDR1 and CDR2 from the germline V gene are DFQATT and SNEGSKA (reference sequence). The CDR3 extends over 15 amino acids. Germline trimming cut 3 bases from V and 6 bases from J; bases unmatched to any gene: 9. CDR3 DNA sequence: TGCAGTGCTAGTGAAGGGACAGGGAACTCTCAGCCCCAGCATTTT. This codes for CSASEGTGNSQPQHF.

The chain uses TRBV28 and TRBJ2-7; 9 nucleotides agree with TRBD1. The CDR3 is made up of 15 amino acids. With 6 bases clipped from V and 4 bases from J, the junction kept 10 bases outside the gene matches. Germline V gene sequence: CDR1 MDHEN, CDR2 SYDVKM. CDR3 in DNA: TGTGCCAGCAGGACACCCGGACAGGGGACATACGAGCAGTACTTC. Its translation is CASRTPGQGTYEQYF. Drawing the rest from reference TRBV28 and TRBJ2-7, the complete variable domain is DVKVTQSSRYLVKRTGEKVFLECVQDMDHENMFWYRQDPGLGLRLIYFSYDVKMKEKGDIPEGYSVSREKKERFSLILESASTNQTSMYLCASRTPGQGTYEQYFGPGTRLTVT.

The chain links TRBV18 to TRBJ2-7; 7 bases are a match to TRBD1. The CDR3 contains 14 residues. CDR1 KGHSH and CDR2 LQKENI come from the germline V gene. Trimming at V came to 5 bases and at J to 3 bases, leaving 7 bases not matched to a gene. The CDR3 nucleotides read TGTGCCAGCTCAAACAGCCGGGACAGCTACGAGCAGTACTTC. This gives the protein CASSNSRDSYEQYF.

Here the CDR3 DNA reads TGCGCCAGCAGCTTGGAGTCAGGACTCCCTAGGTTGGATGGCTACACCTTC. Protein product: CASSLESGLPRLDGYTF. This chain connects TRBV5-1 to TRBJ1-2; D call uncertain. CDR1 is SGHRS and CDR2 is YFSETQ in the germline V gene. V was pared by 0 bases and J by 6 bases, with 21 bases between. The CDR3 is made up of 17 amino acids.

The chain joins TRBV25-1 to TRBJ1-2; 7 bases match TRBD1. In germline, CDR1 is MGHDK, CDR2 SYGVNS. The V and J ends lost 4 bases and 8 bases, in that order; junction bases with no gene match: 7. The CDR3 consists of 13 residues. In nucleotides, the CDR3 is TGTGCCAGCAGTGGTCAGACAGGGAGCGGCTACACCTTC. Protein sequence: CASSGQTGSGYTF.

This chain joins TRBV9 and TRBJ2-3, with 8 bases aligning to TRBD2. The CDR3 has 17 residues. V lost 4 bases and J lost 1; bases outside the gene matches: 11. Germline values: CDR1 SGDLS, CDR2 YYNGEE. CDR3 DNA: TGTGCCAGCAGCCCATTCGGAAGCGGGAGAGGCACAGATACGCAGTATTTT. It specifies CASSPFGSGRGTDTQYF.

This sequence joins TRBV7-8 and TRBJ2-5; perhaps TRBD2 as D (6 bases). Deletions cut 5 bases from V and 5 bases from J, with 18 bases between. CDR3 length: 15 residues. The V gene's germline CDR1 is SGHVS and CDR2 FQNEAQ. In nucleotides, the CDR3 is TGTGCCAGCAGCGACCGGGACCGTCGGGGGGAGACCCAGTACTTC. As protein: CASSDRDRRGETQYF.

V usage is TRBV18 and J usage is TRBJ2-5, with unresolved D. The CDR3 contains 12 residues. Trimming cost V 3 bases and J 4 bases, with 6 bases left between them. CDR1 and CDR2 from the germline V gene are KGHSH and LQKENI. The CDR3 region is CASSPPGETQYF. CDR3 DNA: TGTGCCAGCTCACCGCCGGGAGAGACCCAGTACTTC.